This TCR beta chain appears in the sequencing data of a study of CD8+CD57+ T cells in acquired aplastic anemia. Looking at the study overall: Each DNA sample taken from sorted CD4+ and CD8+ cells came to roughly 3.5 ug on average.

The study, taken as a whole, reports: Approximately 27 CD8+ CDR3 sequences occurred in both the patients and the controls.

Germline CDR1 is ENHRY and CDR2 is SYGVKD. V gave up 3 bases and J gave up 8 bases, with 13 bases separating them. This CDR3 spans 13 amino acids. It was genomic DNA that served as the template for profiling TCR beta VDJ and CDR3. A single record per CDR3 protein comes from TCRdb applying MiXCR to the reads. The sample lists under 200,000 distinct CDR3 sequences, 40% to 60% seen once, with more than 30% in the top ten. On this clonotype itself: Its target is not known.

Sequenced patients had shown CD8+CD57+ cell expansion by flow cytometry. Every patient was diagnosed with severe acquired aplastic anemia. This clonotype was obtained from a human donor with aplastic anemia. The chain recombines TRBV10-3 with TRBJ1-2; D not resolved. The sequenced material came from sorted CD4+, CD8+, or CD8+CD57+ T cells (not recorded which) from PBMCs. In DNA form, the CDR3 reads TGTGCCATCAGTGAAAGGCGTGGTCGCGGCTACACCTTC. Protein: CAISERRGRGYTF.